This TCR beta chain was sequenced in a study of T cells after yellow fever vaccination. One entry per CDR3 protein results from TCRdb running MiXCR on the 5' RACE reads. Of some 240,000 distinct CDR3 sequences listed, less than 3.5% are singletons. This clonotype was detected ten times or more. Its antigen is unidentified. Study-level findings and limits: Weaker, the secondary response peaked sooner, at day 5 versus 15. Clonotypes found in both CD4 and CD8 compartments made up a small share.

Germline assignment: CDR1 DFQATT and CDR2 SNEGSKA (reference sequence). The V gene end was trimmed by 3 bases and the J gene end by 4 bases; junction bases not matched to a gene: 6. CDR3 length: 13 residues. The sequence was obtained from a man between 18 and 29 years old who received the YFV17D yellow fever vaccine. The V call is TRBV20-1, the J call TRBJ2-7; the match to TRBD1 covers 7 bases. Sample: CD4+ T cells sorted from PBMCs, taken 10 days after the yellow fever booster vaccination. The CDR3 DNA reads as TGCAGTGCTAGGGGGGACAGCGGATACGAGCAGTACGTC. It translates to CSARGDSGYEQYV.